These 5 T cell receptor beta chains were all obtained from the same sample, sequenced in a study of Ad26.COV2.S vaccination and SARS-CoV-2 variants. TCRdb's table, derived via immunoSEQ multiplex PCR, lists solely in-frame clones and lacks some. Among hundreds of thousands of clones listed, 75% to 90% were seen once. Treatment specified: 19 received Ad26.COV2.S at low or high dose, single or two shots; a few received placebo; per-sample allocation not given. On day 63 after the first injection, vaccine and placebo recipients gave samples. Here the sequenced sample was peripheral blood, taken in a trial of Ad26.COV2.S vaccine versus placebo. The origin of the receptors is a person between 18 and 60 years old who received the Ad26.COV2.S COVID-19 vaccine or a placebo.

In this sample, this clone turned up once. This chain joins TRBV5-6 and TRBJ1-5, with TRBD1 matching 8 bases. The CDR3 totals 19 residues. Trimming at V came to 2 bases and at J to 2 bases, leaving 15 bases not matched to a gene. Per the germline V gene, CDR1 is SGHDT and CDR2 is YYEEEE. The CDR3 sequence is CASSFHSTSGGYGNQPQHF. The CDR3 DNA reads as TGTGCCAGCAGCTTCCACTCCACCTCAGGGGGCTATGGCAATCAGCCCCAGCATTTT.

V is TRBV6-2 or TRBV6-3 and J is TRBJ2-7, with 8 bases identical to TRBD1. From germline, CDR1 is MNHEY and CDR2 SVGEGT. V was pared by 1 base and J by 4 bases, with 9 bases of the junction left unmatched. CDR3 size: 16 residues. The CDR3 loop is CASSYWMAGGKYEQYF. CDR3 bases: TGTGCCAGCAGTTACTGGATGGCAGGGGGCAAGTACGAGCAGTACTTC.

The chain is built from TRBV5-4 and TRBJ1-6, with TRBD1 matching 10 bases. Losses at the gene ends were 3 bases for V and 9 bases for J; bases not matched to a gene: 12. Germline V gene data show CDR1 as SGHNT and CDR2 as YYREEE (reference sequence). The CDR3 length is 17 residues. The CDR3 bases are TGTGCCAGCAGCTCAAACCTGGGACAGGGGAGGAGTTCACCCCTCCACTTT. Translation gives CASSSNLGQGRSSPLHF.

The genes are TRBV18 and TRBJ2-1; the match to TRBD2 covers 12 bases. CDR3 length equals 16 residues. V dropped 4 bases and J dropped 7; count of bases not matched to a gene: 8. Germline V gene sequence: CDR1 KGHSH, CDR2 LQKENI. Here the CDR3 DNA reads TGTGCCAGCTCACGAGAGACTAGCGGGGGTCTTAATGAGCAGTTCTTC. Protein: CASSRETSGGLNEQFF.

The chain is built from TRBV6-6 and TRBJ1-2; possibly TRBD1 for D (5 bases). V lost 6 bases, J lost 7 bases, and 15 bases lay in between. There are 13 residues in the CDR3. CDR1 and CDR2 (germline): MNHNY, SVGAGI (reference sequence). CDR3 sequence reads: CASSLSGAVGYTF. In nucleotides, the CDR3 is TGTGCCAGCAGCCTCTCTGGGGCGGTTGGCTACACCTTC.